These 18 T cell receptor beta chains were all obtained from the same sample, sequenced in a study of cytomegalovirus exposure and HLA in healthy donors. The study ran its PCR with 60 Vbeta and 13 Jbeta primers. Clones were read by immunoSEQ multiplex PCR, and TCRdb kept only the in-frame ones, dropping some. The table shows 55,000 or so clones, with just under 85% occurring only once. Sequencing used PBMCs. Receptors originate from a man between 50 and 59 years old in good health and CMV-seronegative.

This rearrangement joins TRBV5-1 to TRBJ1-2; D not certain. Germline V gene sequence: CDR1 SGHRS, CDR2 YFSETQ. The CDR3 contains 16 residues. Trimming shortened V by 4 bases and J by 2 bases, and 18 bases separated the two germline ends. This CDR3 reads CASSPRREQLNYGYTF. In nucleotides, the CDR3 is TGCGCCAGCAGCCCGAGACGGGAACAGCTCAACTATGGCTACACCTTC.

The V gene is TRBV6-1, the J gene TRBJ1-5, with D unresolved. V gave up 6 bases and J gave up 4 bases, with 4 bases separating them. The CDR3 is 11 amino acids. Germline CDR1 is MNHNS and CDR2 is SASEGT. The CDR3 sequence: CASRSNQPQHF. CDR3 DNA sequence: TGTGCCAGCAGGTCAAATCAGCCCCAGCATTTT.

V is TRBV12-1 and J is TRBJ1-4; the D call in the table, TRBD1, was not verified against the DNA. TRBV12-1 is termed a pseudogene. The CDR3 length is 16 residues. The CDR3 loop reads CASSSTLDSRDEKLFF. CDR3 bases: TGTGCCAGCAGCTCCACCCTCGACAGCAGGGATGAAAAACTGTTTTTT.

The chain combines TRBV19 with TRBJ1-2; TRBD1 agrees at 8 bases. Germline loops: CDR1 LNHDA, CDR2 SQIVND (reference sequence). The trim removed 3 bases at V and 0 bases at J, leaving 3 bases unmatched. The CDR3 contains 15 residues. The CDR3 sequence: CASSIRTGTNYGYTF. Here the CDR3 DNA reads TGTGCCAGTAGTATCCGGACAGGGACTAACTATGGCTACACCTTC. Filled out from reference TRBV19 and TRBJ1-2, the complete variable domain reads DGGITQSPKYLFRKEGQNVTLSCEQNLNHDAMYWYRQDPGQGLRLIYYSQIVNDFQKGDIAEGYSVSREKKESFPLTVTSAQKNPTAFYLCASSIRTGTNYGYTFGSGTRLTVV.

A single count supports this clone. The chain uses TRBV5-1 and TRBJ1-1; 9 bases map to TRBD1. This CDR3 has 16 amino acids. V gave up 4 bases and J gave up 0 bases; unmatched junction bases: 7. Germline V gives CDR1 SGHRS, CDR2 YFSETQ. CDR3 nucleotides: TGCGCCAGCAGCCCGGACAGGGGTACCTTGAACACTGAAGCTTTCTTT. This gives the protein CASSPDRGTLNTEAFF.

The rearrangement joins TRBV30 to TRBJ2-1; D uncertain. The V and J ends lost 0 bases and 1 base respectively, with 7 bases between them. The germline V gene has CDR1 GTSNPN and CDR2 SVGIG (reference sequence). This CDR3 is built from 14 residues. The CDR3 here is CAWSVSGSYNEQFF. CDR3 in DNA: TGTGCCTGGAGTGTCTCGGGTTCCTACAATGAGCAGTTCTTC.

This chain connects TRBV2 to TRBJ1-2, with TRBD1 matching over 9 bases. CDR1 is SNHLY, CDR2 FYNNEI, per germline. V lost 6 bases, J lost 2 bases, and 1 base stayed unmatched. CDR3 length: 13 amino acids. CDR3 bases: TGTGCCAGCAGACAGGGGGCGAACTATGGCTACACCTTC. As protein: CASRQGANYGYTF.

The chain is built from TRBV9 and TRBJ2-3, with TRBD2 as a possible D gene (6 bases). This CDR3 region has 15 residues. Germline V gives CDR1 SGDLS, CDR2 YYNGEE. Trimming removed 0 bases from V and 1 base from J, with 9 bases in between. CDR3 loop: CASSVAPSGTDTQYF. CDR3 nucleotides: TGTGCCAGCAGCGTAGCGCCTAGCGGCACAGATACGCAGTATTTT.

The V call is TRBV9, the J call TRBJ2-1; 13 bases agree with TRBD2. V shed 4 bases and J 5 bases; nucleotides not matched to a gene: 9. CDR3 size: 17 residues. The germline CDR1 and CDR2 sequences are SGDLS and YYNGEE. The CDR3 DNA sequence: TGTGCCAGCAGCTCCCAAGGGACTAGCGGGGCCCACAATGAGCAGTTCTTC. Residues: CASSSQGTSGAHNEQFF.

The chain carries TRBV28 and TRBJ1-5; D is unclear. The germline CDR1 and CDR2 sequences are MDHEN and SYDVKM. Between the trimmed V and J ends, which lost 3 bases and 2 bases, there was a span of 8 bases. The CDR3 is made up of 14 amino acids. CDR3 sequence: CASSFRRGNQPQHF. The CDR3 DNA reads TGTGCCAGCAGTTTCCGGCGGGGCAATCAGCCCCAGCATTTT.

The gene calls are TRBV29-1 and TRBJ1-2, with TRBD1 matching 7 bases. The CDR3 has 12 residues. The germline gives CDR1 SQVTM, CDR2 ANQGSEA. The CDR3 sequence: CLAGDSLVGYTF. CDR3 coding DNA: TGCCTTGCCGGGGACAGCCTAGTTGGCTACACCTTC.

The chain employs TRBV19 and TRBJ2-7; TRBD1 might be the D (6 bases). Trimming took off 5 bases at V and 2 bases at J, with 13 bases between the two ends. Looked up from germline, CDR1 is LNHDA and CDR2 is SQIVND (reference sequence). The CDR3 sequence is 14 residues long. CDR3 DNA sequence: TGTGCCAGTAGTGTTGGACAGTCCACCTACGAGCAGTACTTC. It is translated as CASSVGQSTYEQYF.

This clone was counted once. V is TRBV10-3 and J is TRBJ2-1, with D possibly being TRBD2 (7 bases). Germline-derived CDR1 and CDR2 are ENHRY and SYGVKD. The CDR3 covers 13 residues. V shed 8 bases and J shed 5 bases, with 13 bases lying between them. The CDR3 DNA reads as TGTGCCATCGCGGCGGGGGCCAACAATGAGCAGTTCTTC. It codes for CAIAAGANNEQFF.

V usage is TRBV19 and J usage is TRBJ2-3; TRBD2 matches at 9 bases. Germline assignment: CDR1 LNHDA and CDR2 SQIVND (reference sequence). The length of the CDR3 is 14 residues. The V and J ends lost 2 bases and 4 bases, in that order; junction bases with no gene match: 1. DNA of the CDR3: TGTGCCAGTAGTATATCTAGCGGGGCAGATACGCAGTATTTT. Protein sequence: CASSISSGADTQYF.

This clone has more than one count but fewer than ten. The V gene is TRBV7-9, the J gene TRBJ2-2; D is undetermined. Deletions cut 1 base from V and 1 base from J, with 4 bases between. Looked up from germline, CDR1 is SEHNR and CDR2 is FQNEAQ (reference sequence). The CDR3 has 14 amino acids. CDR3 region: CASSLGENTGELFF. In DNA form, the CDR3 reads TGTGCCAGCAGCTTAGGCGAGAACACCGGGGAGCTGTTTTTT.

The chain carries TRBV9 and TRBJ2-1, with D perhaps matching TRBD1 (6 bases). This CDR3 is 15 amino acids long. CDR1 and CDR2 (germline): SGDLS, YYNGEE. V was pared by 1 base and J by 2 bases, with 10 bases between. This CDR3 reads CASSVQGYPYNEQFF. Written as DNA, the CDR3 is TGTGCCAGCAGCGTACAGGGGTACCCCTACAATGAGCAGTTCTTC.

V is TRBV6-5 and J is TRBJ1-4; D gene ambiguous. The CDR3 covers 14 residues. CDR1 MNHEY and CDR2 SVGAGI come from the germline V gene. Trimming took off 2 bases at V and 0 bases at J, with 4 bases between the two ends. The CDR3, as DNA: TGTGCCAGCAGTTACGAGGCAACTAATGAAAAACTGTTTTTT. Its translation is CASSYEATNEKLFF.

Written as DNA, the CDR3 is TGTGCCAGCAGCTTATATGCCAGTCGCTACGAGCAGTACTTC. Protein sequence: CASSLYASRYEQYF. The chain carries TRBV11-2 and TRBJ2-7; no definite D call. The V gene's germline CDR1 is SGHAT and CDR2 FQNNGV. This CDR3 has 14 amino acids. Trimming took off 2 bases at V and 3 bases at J, with 11 bases between the two ends.